The next 32 T cell receptor beta chains were all read from a single sample in a study of identical twins. TCRdb itself ran the 5' RACE reads through MiXCR, one entry per CDR3 protein. The sample lists some 270,000 distinct CDR3 sequences, roughly 8.7% occurring once. These records were also assigned to another study, of yellow fever vaccine responses in identical twins.

Sample: CD8+ T cells sorted from blood. These receptor sequences come from a woman aged 18-35 years in good health.

The J gene is TRBJ2-1, the V gene TRBV19; 9 bases fit TRBD2. Germline V gene data show CDR1 as LNHDA and CDR2 as SQIVND (reference sequence). The V and J ends lost 3 bases and 7 bases, in that order; junction bases with no gene match: 7. CDR3 length: 15 residues. This CDR3 is CASSMLAGQVNEQFF. The CDR3 DNA sequence: TGTGCCAGTAGTATGCTAGCGGGGCAAGTAAATGAGCAGTTCTTC. Supplemented by reference TRBV19 and TRBJ2-1, the full variable domain reads DGGITQSPKYLFRKEGQNVTLSCEQNLNHDAMYWYRQDPGQGLRLIYYSQIVNDFQKGDIAEGYSVSREKKESFPLTVTSAQKNPTAFYLCASSMLAGQVNEQFFGPGTRLTVL.

The chain joins TRBV12-1 to TRBJ1-1. TRBV12-1 is a pseudogene. CDR3 length: 14 amino acids. CDR3 coding DNA: TGTGCCAGCAGCTTTGTAGAAAACAACACTGAAGCTTTCTTT. Amino acids: CASSFVENNTEAFF.

This clonotype has a handful of counts. The rearrangement joins TRBV27 to TRBJ2-7; 11 bases align to TRBD1. CDR1 and CDR2 from the germline V gene are MNHEY and SMNVEV (reference sequence). With V trimmed by 5 bases and J by 6 bases, 6 bases remained unmatched. This CDR3 comprises 14 residues. DNA for the CDR3: TGTGCCAGCAGTCGCGGGACAGGGGGACGCGAGCAGTACTTC. As protein: CASSRGTGGREQYF.

The V call is TRBV15, the J call TRBJ2-7; TRBD1 matches 8 bases. Trimming at V came to 11 bases and at J to 3 bases, leaving 6 bases not matched to a gene. Germline V lookup: CDR1 LNHNV, CDR2 YYDKDF (reference sequence). The CDR3 sequence is 12 residues long. Here the CDR3 DNA reads TGTGCCGCCCAGGGGGCTGGCTACGAGCAGTACTTC. This gives the protein CAAQGAGYEQYF.

In its sample, this clonotype was seen a few times. The chain couples TRBV20-1 to TRBJ1-6; 8 bases fit TRBD1. With V trimmed by 4 bases and J by 1 base, 3 bases remained unmatched. The CDR3 runs 15 residues. The germline V gene has CDR1 DFQATT and CDR2 SNEGSKA (reference sequence). In DNA, the CDR3 is TGCAGTGCTATTCAGGGGGCATCCTATAATTCACCCCTCCACTTT. Amino acid sequence: CSAIQGASYNSPLHF.

The chain combines TRBV9 with TRBJ1-3; 7 nucleotides agree with TRBD1. The CDR3 has 15 residues. J lost 7 bases, V lost 0 bases, and 7 bases had no gene match. Germline CDR1 SGDLS, CDR2 YYNGEE. DNA for the CDR3: TGTGCCAGCAGCGTAGAGTCGACAGGGAGGAACACCATATATTTT. This sequence encodes CASSVESTGRNTIYF.

This clonotype was observed many times. The chain joins TRBV21-1 to TRBJ2-7. TRBV21-1 is listed as a pseudogene. The CDR3 has 10 residues. CDR3 coding DNA: TGTGCCAGCAGCAGCTACGAGCAGTACTTC. This gives the protein CASSSYEQYF.

This clonotype was observed at least ten times. The rearrangement uses TRBV29-1 and TRBJ2-7; 8 nucleotides align to TRBD1. The CDR3 is made up of 14 amino acids. The ends lost 0 bases at V and 1 base at J; junction bases unmatched: 2. CDR1 is SQVTM, CDR2 ANQGSEA, per germline. The CDR3: CSVEDGQGSYEQYF. CDR3 coding DNA: TGCAGCGTTGAAGATGGACAGGGATCCTACGAGCAGTACTTC.

The V gene is TRBV6-1, the J gene TRBJ2-3; no clear D gene. The CDR3 extends over 15 amino acids. The germline gives CDR1 MNHNS, CDR2 SASEGT. V lost 3 bases and J 2 bases, leaving 12 bases between the germline ends. Here the CDR3 DNA reads TGTGCCAGCAGTGATGCGTTCTACTCCACAGATACGCAGTATTTT. This gives the protein CASSDAFYSTDTQYF.

The chain employs TRBV29-1 and TRBJ2-1, with TRBD2 matching 15 bases. Trimming cost V 5 bases and J 1 base; bases outside gene matches: 3. There are 16 residues in the CDR3. Germline V lookup: CDR1 SQVTM, CDR2 ANQGSEA. The CDR3 reads CSVSGTSGGSYNEQFF. In nucleotides, the CDR3 is TGCAGCGTTTCCGGGACTAGCGGGGGGTCCTACAATGAGCAGTTCTTC.

On this clonotype itself: A read error likely explains this, since a far larger clone differs by one base. This chain connects TRBV7-2 to TRBJ2-3; tentatively, D is TRBD1 (5 bases). CDR3 length equals 11 residues. Germline V gives CDR1 SGHTA, CDR2 FQGNSA. This chain's CDR3 is CASSPTGTQYF. CDR3 bases: TGTGCCAGCAGCCCTACAGGTACGCAGTATTTT.

This clonotype was detected many times. The genes are TRBV29-1 and TRBJ2-3; the match to TRBD2 covers 10 bases. V was clipped by 2 bases and J by 2 bases; unmatched bases: 7. This CDR3 spans 16 amino acids. Germline V gene sequence: CDR1 SQVTM, CDR2 ANQGSEA. CDR3 sequence (DNA): TGCAGCGTTGAACCGCCGGGACTAGCGCACACAGATACGCAGTATTTT. This encodes CSVEPPGLAHTDTQYF.

This clonotype was recorded a few times. V is TRBV7-9 and J is TRBJ2-1; no clear D gene. This CDR3 is built from 12 residues. V dropped 8 bases and J dropped 6 bases, with 11 bases sitting between them. Germline V CDR1 and CDR2: SEHNR, FQNEAQ (reference sequence). The chain's CDR3 is CASETWGNEQFF. DNA of the CDR3: TGTGCCAGCGAGACCTGGGGCAATGAGCAGTTCTTC.

Ten or more counts support this clonotype. The gene calls are TRBV4-3 and TRBJ2-7; weak D call: TRBD2 (5 bases). The CDR3 has 16 residues. V lost 0 bases and J 6 bases, leaving 18 bases between the germline ends. Germline CDR1 LGHNA, CDR2 YSLEER. This CDR3 is CASSQEPRTPPGEQYF. The CDR3 bases are TGCGCCAGCAGCCAAGAACCCCGGACTCCCCCGGGCGAGCAGTACTTC.

The rearrangement joins TRBV27 to TRBJ2-7; 9 nucleotides align to TRBD2. The junction had 8 bases not matched to a gene; V was cut back by 6 bases and J by 2 bases. The CDR3 loop spans 15 amino acids. Germline CDR1 and CDR2: MNHEY and SMNVEV (reference sequence). For the CDR3, the DNA is TGTGCCAGCAGCGACAGCGGGGGGCACCCCTACGAGCAGTACTTC. Its protein is CASSDSGGHPYEQYF.

Notes on this clonotype: A read error is possible here, since a much larger clone lies one base away. The V gene is TRBV29-1, the J gene TRBJ2-3, with a weak D call TRBD1 (6 bases). This CDR3 is built from 14 residues. The V end lost 5 bases, the J end lost 4 bases, and 16 bases lay between the germline ends. CDR1 is SQVTM, CDR2 ANQGSEA, per germline. CDR3 protein: CSVIGQRSADTQYF. CDR3 in DNA: TGCAGCGTTATAGGACAGCGTTCCGCAGATACGCAGTATTTT.

This clonotype was seen at least ten times. This chain links TRBV7-9 with TRBJ2-1, with 10 bases matching TRBD1. Trimming removed 5 bases from V and 5 bases from J; junction bases left unmatched: 9. This CDR3 region has 16 residues. Germline V lookup: CDR1 SEHNR, CDR2 FQNEAQ (reference sequence). CDR3 in DNA: TGTGCCAGCAGCCCCCGGGACAGGGGTGGGGACAATGAGCAGTTCTTC. This codes for CASSPRDRGGDNEQFF.

This sequence joins TRBV11-2 and TRBJ2-3; 12 bases are a match to TRBD2. The CDR3 contains 18 residues. CDR1 is SGHAT, CDR2 FQNNGV, per germline. J lost 3 bases, V lost 3 bases, and 10 bases had no gene match. This CDR3 reads CASSFSTLAGGPTDTQYF. The CDR3 nucleotides are TGTGCCAGCAGCTTTAGTACTCTAGCGGGAGGGCCTACAGATACGCAGTATTTT.

This clonotype was detected ten times or more. CDR3 in amino acids: CASSPQTGGSPYEQYF. CDR3 bases: TGCGCCAGCAGTCCTCAAACCGGGGGGAGCCCTTACGAGCAGTACTTC. The chain is built from TRBV10-2 and TRBJ2-7, with 7 bases fitting TRBD2. Germline trimming cut 5 bases from V and 4 bases from J; bases unmatched to any gene: 14. In germline, CDR1 is WSHSY, CDR2 SAAADI. The CDR3 sequence is 16 residues long.

This clonotype was observed a few times. The CDR3 loop reads CSVELVARNTGELFF. The CDR3 DNA reads as TGCAGCGTTGAATTAGTAGCCAGGAACACCGGGGAGCTGTTTTTT. The chain combines TRBV29-1 with TRBJ2-2, with no clear D. CDR1 and CDR2 from the germline V gene are SQVTM and ANQGSEA. There are 15 residues in the CDR3. The V gene lost 2 bases and the J gene lost 1 base, with 11 bases spanning the gap.

The J gene is TRBJ2-1, the V gene TRBV20-1, with 9 bases fitting TRBD2. J gave up 6 bases and V 2 bases, and 8 bases lay outside the gene matches. Germline V gene data show CDR1 as DFQATT and CDR2 as SNEGSKA (reference sequence). The CDR3 has 15 amino acids. The CDR3 nucleotides are TGCAGTGCTAGAATAGCGGGAGCGAGTCGCAATGAGCAGTTCTTC. This sequence encodes CSARIAGASRNEQFF.

Many counts were recorded for this clonotype. The gene calls are TRBV27 and TRBJ1-1; D gene unclear. Germline CDR1 reads MNHEY; CDR2 reads SMNVEV (reference sequence). The V and J ends lost 5 bases and 4 bases respectively, with 14 bases between them. The CDR3 is made up of 14 amino acids. In DNA, the CDR3 is TGTGCCAGCAGTGATGGACTAGAACCCACTGAAGCTTTCTTT. Residues: CASSDGLEPTEAFF.

This clonotype was picked up many times. The V gene is TRBV5-1, the J gene TRBJ2-1, with D maybe TRBD1 (5 bases). This CDR3 region has 13 residues. CDR1 and CDR2 from the germline V gene are SGHRS and YFSETQ. The CDR3 loop is CAERTPPHNEQFF. DNA for the CDR3: TGCGCTGAAAGGACACCCCCCCACAATGAGCAGTTCTTC. Supplemented by reference TRBV5-1 and TRBJ2-1, the full variable domain reads KAGVTQTPRYLIKTRGQQVTLSCSPISGHRSVSWYQQTPGQGLQFLFEYFSETQRNKGNFPGRFSGRQFSNSRSEMNVSTLELGDSALYLCAERTPPHNEQFFGPGTRLTVL.

This clonotype was detected only a few times. The chain couples TRBV19 to TRBJ2-2; D is unclear. The CDR3 sequence is 13 residues long. The germline V and J ends were trimmed by 0 bases and 7 bases, with 6 bases remaining between them. Germline assignment: CDR1 LNHDA and CDR2 SQIVND (reference sequence). CDR3 sequence: CASSIDLNGELFF. CDR3 sequence (DNA): TGTGCCAGTAGTATAGACTTAAACGGGGAGCTGTTTTTT.

This clonotype was seen many times. The chain has TRBV11-2 and TRBJ2-3, with D possibly being TRBD1 or TRBD2 (5 bases each). With 1 base removed from V and 2 bases from J, the gap between germline ends came to 13 bases. The CDR3 has 16 amino acids. Per the germline V gene, CDR1 is SGHAT and CDR2 is FQNNGV. The CDR3: CASSLGLGDHTDTQYF. The CDR3 nucleotides are TGTGCCAGCAGCTTAGGTTTGGGGGACCACACAGATACGCAGTATTTT.

This clonotype has a handful of counts. This sequence joins TRBV7-2 and TRBJ2-1; 9 bases align to TRBD2. Germline CDR1 SGHTA, CDR2 FQGNSA. The CDR3 is 18 residues long. The V segment lost 0 bases and the J segment 0 bases; nucleotides outside the gene matches: 6. CDR3 sequence: CASSLAFSGGSSYNEQFF. CDR3 bases: TGTGCCAGCAGCTTAGCATTCAGCGGGGGGAGCTCCTACAATGAGCAGTTCTTC. Full variable domain (missing parts from reference TRBV7-2 and TRBJ2-1): GAGVSQSPSNKVTEKGKDVELRCDPISGHTALYWYRQSLGQGLEFLIYFQGNSAPDKSGLPSDRFSAERTGGSVSTLTIQRTQQEDSAVYLCASSLAFSGGSSYNEQFFGPGTRLTVL.

This clonotype was detected a few times. J is TRBJ2-3 and V is TRBV7-9; TRBD1 matches 8 bases. The junction had 9 bases not matched to a gene; V was cut back by 5 bases and J by 2 bases. Germline assignment: CDR1 SEHNR and CDR2 FQNEAQ (reference sequence). This CDR3 is 16 amino acids long. The DNA for the CDR3 is TGTGCCAGCAGCGCCTCGACAGGGGCCAACACAGATACGCAGTATTTT. As protein: CASSASTGANTDTQYF.

This clonotype has a handful of counts. This sequence joins TRBV7-9 and TRBJ1-4; tentative D call: TRBD1 (5 bases). The germline V gene encodes CDR1 SEHNR and CDR2 FQNEAQ (reference sequence). V was shortened by 2 bases and J by 6 bases, with 10 bases between the two germline ends. The CDR3 runs to 14 residues. The CDR3 spells CASSLLGVDEKLFF. The CDR3 nucleotides read TGTGCCAGCAGCTTACTGGGGGTAGATGAAAAACTGTTTTTT.

At least ten counts were recorded for this clonotype. The J gene is TRBJ2-3, the V gene TRBV4-3; D perhaps matches TRBD1 (5 bases). This CDR3 contains 16 residues. Per germline, CDR1 LGHNA and CDR2 YSLEER. Trimming shortened V by 4 bases and J by 0 bases, and 14 bases separated the two germline ends. The CDR3 nucleotides are TGCGCCAGCAGCCGTAGGGGATCCCCCAGCACAGATACGCAGTATTTT. Amino acid sequence: CASSRRGSPSTDTQYF.

The table lists this clonotype with a few counts. In DNA form, the CDR3 reads TGTGCCAGCAGTCCCGATCCCATCCTCTTTACAGATACGCAGTATTTT. Its protein is CASSPDPILFTDTQYF. V is TRBV6-1 and J is TRBJ2-3, with no clear D. Between the trimmed V and J ends, which lost 5 bases and 3 bases, there was a span of 18 bases. The germline CDR1 and CDR2 sequences are MNHNS and SASEGT. The CDR3 sequence is 16 residues long.

The rearrangement links TRBV24-1 to TRBJ1-2; TRBD1 might be the D (6 bases). The CDR3 has 15 amino acids. In germline, CDR1 is KGHDR, CDR2 SFDVKD. V lost 4 bases to trimming and J lost 2 bases, with 13 bases between them. CDR3 nucleotides: TGTGCCACCAGTGAAACGGGACATCACAACTATGGCTACACCTTC. Translation gives CATSETGHHNYGYTF.

This clonotype has ten or more counts. The chain employs TRBV4-3 and TRBJ2-2; 7 bases are shared with TRBD2. This CDR3 contains 17 residues. In germline, CDR1 is LGHNA, CDR2 YSLEER. J was trimmed by 6 bases and V by 0 bases; bases with no gene match: 10. The CDR3: CASSQEVAGEGAGELFF. The CDR3, as DNA: TGCGCCAGCAGCCAAGAGGTCGCGGGAGAAGGGGCCGGGGAGCTGTTTTTT.